Shown below are 20 T cell receptor beta chains from a single sample sequenced in a study of response to subunit inactivated influenza vaccine. TCRdb re-derived calls from the RT-PCR reads in MiXCR, one entry per CDR3 protein. The sample yields around 480,000 distinct CDR3 sequences, 16% seen once. Sequenced material: CD4+ T cells sorted from PBMCs, taken roughly 24 months after vaccination. These receptors were collected from a man between 50 and 75 years old who received an inactivated influenza vaccine.

This chain links TRBV5-1 with TRBJ1-5; D gene unclear. The V end lost 3 bases, the J end lost 5 bases, and 9 bases lay between the germline ends. The CDR3 is 13 amino acids. From germline, CDR1 is SGHRS and CDR2 YFSETQ. DNA for the CDR3: TGCGCCAGCAGCTCACGGGGTGATCAGCCCCAGCATTTT. Its translation is CASSSRGDQPQHF.

The gene calls are TRBV28 and TRBJ2-5, with 8 bases aligning to TRBD1. The J segment lost 5 bases and the V segment lost 5 bases, leaving 4 bases of the junction unmatched. The CDR3 consists of 13 residues. Germline V gene data show CDR1 as MDHEN and CDR2 as SYDVKM. The CDR3 loop is CASSIRQGETQYF. The CDR3 nucleotides read TGTGCCAGCAGTATTCGACAGGGGGAGACCCAGTACTTC.

This clonotype was picked up a small number of times. The chain recombines TRBV18 with TRBJ1-1; 9 nucleotides align to TRBD1. V dropped 3 bases and J dropped 6; count of bases not matched to a gene: 5. The CDR3 covers 14 residues. Germline loops: CDR1 KGHSH, CDR2 LQKENI. The CDR3 is CASSPVTGGSEAFF. The CDR3 coding sequence is TGTGCCAGCTCACCTGTGACAGGGGGGTCTGAAGCTTTCTTT.

The rearrangement joins TRBV12-3 or TRBV12-4 to TRBJ2-1, with 11 bases lining up with TRBD2. The CDR3 covers 20 residues. V shed 3 bases and J 0 bases; nucleotides not matched to a gene: 13. The CDR3 loop is CASSFTTGTSGSRSYNEQFF. The CDR3 coding sequence is TGTGCCAGCAGTTTCACTACCGGGACTAGCGGAAGCCGCTCCTACAATGAGCAGTTCTTC.

The chain carries TRBV9 and TRBJ2-3; 10 positions agree with TRBD2. The V and J ends lost 3 bases and 0 bases, in that order; junction bases with no gene match: 4. This CDR3 is built from 16 residues. Germline-derived CDR1 and CDR2 are SGDLS and YYNGEE. CDR3 residues: CASSAGLAVSTDTQYF. Here the CDR3 DNA reads TGTGCCAGCAGCGCCGGACTAGCGGTTAGCACAGATACGCAGTATTTT. Full variable domain (outside the CDR3, taken from reference TRBV9 and TRBJ2-3): DSGVTQTPKHLITATGQRVTLRCSPRSGDLSVYWYQQSLDQGLQFLIQYYNGEERAKGNILERFSAQQFPDLHSELNLSSLELGDSALYFCASSAGLAVSTDTQYFGPGTRLTVL.

The V and J genes are TRBV24-1 and TRBJ2-1; TRBD1 is a possible D gene (5 bases). The V end lost 4 bases, the J end lost 8 bases, and 17 bases lay between the germline ends. CDR1 is KGHDR, CDR2 SFDVKD, per germline. CDR3 length: 15 amino acids. In DNA form, the CDR3 reads TGTGCCACCAGTGAGACCTGGGGCCATGGGGATGAGCAGTTCTTC. Its translation: CATSETWGHGDEQFF.

With respect to this clonotype: One end of the junction does not line up with germline, which may come from a read error. The chain has TRBV4-2 and TRBJ1-5; D gene unclear. Germline assignment: CDR1 LGHNA and CDR2 YNFKEQ. CDR3 length equals 15 residues. The CDR3: CASSQDAGGKQPQHF. In DNA, the CDR3 is TGTGCCAGCAGCCAAGATGCCGGAGGCAAACAGCCCCAGCATTTT.

This clonotype was observed a handful of times. The V gene is TRBV7-2, the J gene TRBJ1-4; possibly TRBD1 for D (6 bases). Trimming stripped 5 bases from V and 4 bases from J, with 8 bases between. The CDR3 spans 13 residues. Germline loops: CDR1 SGHTA, CDR2 FQGNSA. CDR3 amino acids: CASSGQSNEKLFF. In DNA, the CDR3 is TGTGCCAGCAGCGGACAGAGTAATGAAAAACTGTTTTTT. Full variable domain (rest looked up from reference TRBV7-2 and TRBJ1-4): GAGVSQSPSNKVTEKGKDVELRCDPISGHTALYWYRQSLGQGLEFLIYFQGNSAPDKSGLPSDRFSAERTGGSVSTLTIQRTQQEDSAVYLCASSGQSNEKLFFGSGTQLSVL.

This clonotype has a handful of counts. V is TRBV5-1 and J is TRBJ2-3, with D perhaps matching TRBD1 (6 bases). The V gene's germline CDR1 is SGHRS and CDR2 YFSETQ. The V end lost 3 bases, the J end lost 2 bases, and 13 bases lay between the germline ends. The CDR3 length is 15 residues. The CDR3 region is CASSSRTANTDTQYF. For the CDR3, the DNA is TGCGCCAGCAGCTCCCGGACAGCGAACACAGATACGCAGTATTTT.

V usage is TRBV20-1 and J usage is TRBJ2-3; TRBD1 matches at 8 bases. Looked up from germline, CDR1 is DFQATT and CDR2 is SNEGSKA (reference sequence). Trimming removed 5 bases from V and 2 bases from J; junction bases left unmatched: 9. The CDR3 extends over 15 amino acids. CDR3 region: CSAGPTGDNTDTQYF. Written as DNA, the CDR3 is TGCAGTGCTGGACCGACAGGGGATAACACAGATACGCAGTATTTT.

This clonotype was counted between two and nine times. J is TRBJ2-7 and V is TRBV4-2, with D perhaps being TRBD1 or TRBD2 (5 bases each). Germline CDR1 is LGHNA and CDR2 is YNFKEQ. V was clipped by 4 bases and J by 2 bases, with 21 bases between them. This CDR3 comprises 17 residues. The CDR3 protein is CASSRAGTGFEAYEQYF. DNA of the CDR3: TGTGCCAGCAGCCGAGCCGGGACGGGGTTCGAGGCCTACGAGCAGTACTTC.

The chain recombines TRBV25-1 with TRBJ1-5, with 7 bases that match TRBD1. The V and J ends lost 4 bases and 4 bases, in that order; junction bases with no gene match: 4. From germline, CDR1 is MGHDK and CDR2 SYGVNS. The CDR3 consists of 14 residues. CDR3 nucleotide sequence: TGTGCCAGCAGTGCCCGGGACAGAAATCAGCCCCAGCATTTT. Amino acid sequence: CASSARDRNQPQHF.

The table lists this clonotype with a few counts. This sequence joins TRBV10-3 and TRBJ2-3; D not certain. CDR3 size: 11 residues. Germline V gene sequence: CDR1 ENHRY, CDR2 SYGVKD. The V and J ends lost 8 bases and 6 bases respectively, with 9 bases between them. The CDR3 sequence: CAIQNRDTQYF. CDR3 nucleotide sequence: TGTGCCATCCAGAACCGGGATACGCAGTATTTT.

This chain links TRBV12-3 or TRBV12-4 with TRBJ2-7; the D is unclear. Trimming removed 6 bases at V and 0 bases at J, with 6 bases between. This CDR3 has 12 amino acids. The CDR3 is CASRPGSYEQYF. The CDR3 coding sequence is TGTGCCAGCAGGCCGGGCTCCTACGAGCAGTACTTC.

CDR3 sequence: CATSNPGQGVEQYF. The CDR3, as DNA: TGTGCCACCAGCAACCCTGGACAGGGAGTCGAGCAGTACTTC. This rearrangement joins TRBV15 to TRBJ2-7, with 8 bases fitting TRBD1. The CDR3 length is 14 residues. CDR1 and CDR2 from the germline V gene are LNHNV and YYDKDF (reference sequence). The junction had 8 bases not matched to a gene; V was cut back by 4 bases and J by 6 bases.

This clonotype was observed a handful of times. The chain carries TRBV7-3 and TRBJ2-3; 9 bases match TRBD1. V gave up 4 bases and J gave up 4 bases; unmatched junction bases: 18. This CDR3 comprises 19 residues. Germline V gene sequence: CDR1 SGHTA, CDR2 FQGTGA. In DNA, the CDR3 is TGTGCCAGCAGCTCCCGAGGAATCCGTGGGGACAGGGTTCCAGATACGCAGTATTTT. This encodes CASSSRGIRGDRVPDTQYF.

This rearrangement joins TRBV7-2 to TRBJ1-6; D is possibly TRBD1 (6 bases). Germline CDR1 is SGHTA and CDR2 is FQGNSA. V was trimmed by 7 bases and J by 7 bases, leaving 17 bases between them. The CDR3 sequence is 15 residues long. CDR3 sequence (DNA): TGTGCCAGCACCTCCGGATGGACAGCAAATTCACCCCTCCACTTT. It is translated as CASTSGWTANSPLHF.

V usage is TRBV12-3 or TRBV12-4 and J usage is TRBJ2-1; 8 bases align to TRBD2. The CDR3 is 14 amino acids. V shed 3 bases, J shed 9 bases, and the junction held 7 bases outside the gene matches. The CDR3 is CASSFFGRDGEQFF. The CDR3 DNA follows: TGTGCCAGCAGTTTCTTCGGGAGGGACGGTGAGCAGTTCTTC.

This rearrangement joins TRBV6-1 to TRBJ1-5; 8 bases match TRBD1. Looked up from germline, CDR1 is MNHNS and CDR2 is SASEGT. The CDR3 loop spans 15 amino acids. The ends lost 8 bases at V and 3 bases at J; junction bases unmatched: 9. In DNA form, the CDR3 reads TGTGCCAGCGGAGATACAGGGGGGCCCAATCAGCCCCAGCATTTT. Its protein product is CASGDTGGPNQPQHF.

The chain carries TRBV15 and TRBJ2-7, with TRBD2 identical over 9 bases. The junction had 4 bases not matched to a gene; V was cut back by 1 base and J by 6 bases. CDR1 and CDR2 from the germline V gene are LNHNV and YYDKDF (reference sequence). CDR3 length equals 14 residues. As DNA, the CDR3 is TGTGCCACCAGCAGAGGGGGACTAGCCCGCGAGCAGTACTTC. This translates into CATSRGGLAREQYF.